This TCR beta chain originates from a study of blood T cell repertoires in COVID-19. Across the whole study: T cells, B-cell-depleted T cells, or PBMCs supplied cDNA or gDNA.

Study processing details: Amplification of reference gene primers provided the estimated nucleated cell counts. Sequencing used immunoSEQ multiplex PCR; TCRdb keeps in-frame clones, though not all of them. V, J and clone size derive from that table, while D and trimming were established from the DNA sequence. The sample records over 300,000 clones, 87% being singletons. The study assigned cohorts using participant-reported clinical history. The sequenced sample was PBMCs or T cells enriched from blood (not recorded which). The receptor's source is a woman aged 25 to 39 who had recovered from COVID-19.

CDR3 in amino acids: CASSTGVNSNQPQHF. The CDR3 DNA reads as TGTGCCAGTAGTACAGGGGTGAATAGCAATCAGCCCCAGCATTTT. V usage is TRBV19 and J usage is TRBJ1-5, with a weak D call TRBD1 (6 bases). CDR1 is LNHDA, CDR2 SQIVND, per germline (reference sequence). The CDR3 has 15 amino acids. With 4 bases removed from V and 0 bases from J, the gap between germline ends came to 10 bases.